What follows is one TCR beta chain and its context. Its antigen is still unknown. Nashville, Tennessee was home to all donors, each a Caucasian adult. The data were produced by immunoSEQ multiplex PCR, yet TCRdb's version contains in-frame clones alone and is incomplete. The sample contains about 1.1 million clones, roughly 77% of which appear only once. This entry is derived from a study of shared clonotypes between healthy human individuals. Study conclusions and caveats: An expected dependence of interdonor clonotype sharing on sequencing depth was noted.

Trimming shortened V by 5 bases and J by 4 bases, and 15 bases separated the two germline ends. The CDR3 has 15 residues. Germline values: CDR1 SGHDT, CDR2 YYEEEE. The sequence came from a man younger than 35 in good health. Some clones in this sample may be carry-over from other donors' samples. Input material: memory CD4+ T cells from PBMCs. The subset here: CD45RA-negative fraction. The gene calls are TRBV5-6 and TRBJ1-4, with a tentative D call TRBD1 (6 bases). This CDR3 is CASRSSGQYNEKLFF. CDR3 in DNA: TGTGCCAGCAGATCCTCAGGACAGTATAATGAAAAACTGTTTTTT.